This T cell receptor beta chain comes out of a study of control samples from healthy donors and cancer patients. Assay used: immunoSEQ multiplex PCR; TCRdb lists only in-frame clones, some missing. This table has roughly 120,000 clones, more than 75% appearing once. This CDR3 is built from 23 residues. This receptor was taken from a woman in her 70s in good health. The J gene is TRBJ1-5, the V gene TRBV21-1; the D call in the table, TRBD1, was not verified against the DNA. TRBV21-1 is termed a pseudogene. The sample taken for sequencing was blood. CDR3 loop: CASSKKSERVAPVGAYSNQPQHF. CDR3 in DNA: TGTGCCAGCAGCAAAAAATCCGAGAGAGTTGCTCCGGTAGGGGCGTATAGCAATCAGCCCCAGCATTTT.